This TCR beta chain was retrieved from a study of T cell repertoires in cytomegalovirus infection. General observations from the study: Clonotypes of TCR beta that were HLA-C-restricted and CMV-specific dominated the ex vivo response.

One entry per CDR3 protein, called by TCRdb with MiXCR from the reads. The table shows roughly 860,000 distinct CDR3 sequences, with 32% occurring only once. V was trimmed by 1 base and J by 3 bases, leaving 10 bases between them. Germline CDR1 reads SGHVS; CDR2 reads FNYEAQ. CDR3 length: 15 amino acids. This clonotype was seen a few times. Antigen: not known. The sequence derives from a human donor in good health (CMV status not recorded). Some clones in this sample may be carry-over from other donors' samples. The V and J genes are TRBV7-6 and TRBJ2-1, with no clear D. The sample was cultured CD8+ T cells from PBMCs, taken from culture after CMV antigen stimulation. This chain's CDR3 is CASSLDGSLYNEQFF. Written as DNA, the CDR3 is TGTGCCAGCAGCTTAGATGGGTCGCTCTACAATGAGCAGTTCTTC. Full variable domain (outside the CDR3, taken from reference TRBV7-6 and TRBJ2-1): GAGVSQSPRYKVTKRGQDVALRCDPISGHVSLYWYRQALGQGPEFLTYFNYEAQQDKSGLPNDRFSAERPEGSISTLTIQRTEQRDSAMYRCASSLDGSLYNEQFFGPGTRLTVL.